The sequence of this T cell receptor (beta chain) was determined in a study of blood T cell repertoires in COVID-19 (dated by TCRdb to the early 2020s). For the wider study: The collaborator samples originated in the United States, Italy and Spain and spanned the acute and convalescent phases of COVID-19. The material from the prospective study consisted of cDNA or gDNA derived from T cells, B-cell-depleted T cells, or PBMCs. The dataset comprised deeply sampled blood TCRbeta repertoires from subjects exposed to, actively infected with, or recovered from COVID-19. A freely available public database, intended as a resource for researchers studying the immune response to SARS-CoV-2, is where the repertoires were released. The samples were drawn from two sources: the first 160 participants of the ongoing ImmuneRACE study, and fewer than 1,500 subjects contributed by 6 global collaborators. The sample metadata nearly always contained a de-identified subject ID, COVID-19 status, age in years and sex. HLA class I and class II types, where available, came from metadata supplied by the sample provider rather than from assay-based typing. General conclusions and limits of the study: The quantity of clinical and demographic metadata differed by source and by participant and was supplied without curation.

On this clone itself: The target of this receptor is not known. No base quality values were provided; no much bigger clone lies one nucleotide off.

TCRbeta CDR3 regions were amplified from genomic DNA using the immunoSEQ Assay, a bias-controlled multiplex PCR. The paper's processing steps were these. The number of nucleated cells in each sample was estimated from the amplification of reference gene primers within the assay. To quantify the absolute abundance of each unique TCRbeta CDR3 rearrangement, sequence reads were collapsed and filtered. For each sample, productive Simpson clonality was calculated by taking the square root of Simpson's diversity index across productive rearrangements. The immuneACCESS repertoire file appears here via TCRdb, limited to in-frame rearrangements. These files lack a portion of the clones; in checked studies, under half of the deficit traces to unresolved V genes, and the cause of the others is not known. For V, J and clone size, that table is used; D and trimming come from the DNA. The sample contains about half a million clones, 70% to 90% of them found a single time. Together, the top ten hold under 4% of the sample.

Collaborating institutions collected whole blood in K2EDTA tubes following their own protocols. For TCRbeta analysis, collaborators shipped samples as frozen whole blood, isolated PBMCs, or DNA extracted from either of those sample types. Reading from cysteine to phenylalanine, the CDR3 counts 15 amino acids. Kept here is only the CDR3 DNA, which spans 45 bases and is read in frame from base 1. According to the germline V gene, CDR1 reads SGHDT and CDR2 reads YYEEEE. Relative to germline, V is 0 bases shorter and J is 1 base shorter, with 10 bases between their ends. The rearrangement joined TRBV5-6 to TRBJ1-2; a confident D gene designation cannot be given. This clonotype was obtained from a human donor in a cohort sampled during active COVID-19. Sequenced sample: peripheral blood. The sequenced DNA is TGTGCCAGCAGCTTGGTAGGGAGTTTTAACTATGGCTACACCTTC. This sequence encodes CASSLVGSFNYGYTF.